A selection of T cell receptor beta chains follows, all from one sample in a study of early stage breast cancer tumors. Assay: immunoSEQ multiplex PCR; the TCRdb copy retains only in-frame clones and omits some. The sample records around 60,000 clones, 70% to 80% being singletons. Sequencing was done on a sample of blood. Receptors were obtained from a person aged 30-39 years with breast cancer. Each CDR3 is given with its conserved first and last residue. A D gene is named only where the DNA matches it firmly. Where a row states a size, it is once, few, many or the class of an expanded clone; other rows omit it.

TRBJ2-3 NA NA TRBV30 CAWSVRGAVDTQYF TGTGCCTGGAGTGTACGAGGGGCGGTAGATACGCAGTATTTT
TRBJ2-1 TRBD2 NA TRBV19 CASSAGVIEQFF TGTGCCAGTTCAGCGGGAGTTATTGAGCAGTTCTTC
TRBJ2-7 NA once TRBV5-1 CASSLGSSSYEQYF TGCGCCAGCAGCTTGGGCTCGTCCTCCTACGAGCAGTACTTC
TRBJ2-1 NA NA TRBV28 CASSLSGSSYNEQFF TGTGCCAGCAGTTTAAGTGGGAGCTCCTACAATGAGCAGTTCTTC
TRBJ2-5 TRBD2 NA TRBV5-4 CASSLVGGSPWETQYF TGTGCCAGCAGCTTGGTCGGCGGGAGTCCCTGGGAGACCCAGTACTTC
TRBJ1-1 TRBD1 NA TRBV30 CACTGTAIPWGTEAFF TGTGCCTGTACCGGGACAGCCATACCCTGGGGCACTGAAGCTTTCTTT
TRBJ1-1 NA NA TRBV4-1 CASSQEEEGTEAFF TGCGCCAGCAGCCAAGAGGAGGAGGGGACTGAAGCTTTCTTT
TRBJ2-7 NA NA TRBV6-6 CASSYLDGHEQYF TGTGCCAGCAGTTACCTAGACGGTCACGAGCAGTACTTC
TRBJ1-2 NA NA TRBV11-2 CASSLGVGPGAGYTF TGTGCCAGCAGCTTGGGCGTGGGACCGGGGGCTGGCTACACCTTC
TRBJ2-2 NA NA TRBV27 CASSLGGPFGLFF TGTGCCAGCAGCCTTGGAGGGCCATTTGGGCTGTTTTTT
TRBJ1-2 TRBD1 NA TRBV11-2 CASSLEGQAYGYTF TGTGCCAGCAGCTTAGAGGGACAGGCGTATGGCTACACCTTC
TRBJ1-2 TRBD1 NA TRBV9 CASSVATQGANYGYTF TGTGCCAGCAGCGTAGCCACACAGGGGGCAAACTATGGCTACACCTTC
TRBJ1-1 NA NA TRBV27 CASSSNRAVNTEAFF TGTGCCAGCAGCTCCAATAGGGCTGTGAACACTGAAGCTTTCTTT
TRBJ1-1 NA NA TRBV19 CASSFMTEPMNTEAFF TGTGCCAGTAGTTTCATGACAGAACCTATGAACACTGAAGCTTTCTTT
TRBJ2-7 NA NA TRBV7-6 CASSLGSMSYEQYF TGTGCCAGCAGCTTAGGGTCTATGAGCTACGAGCAGTACTTC
TRBJ2-5 NA NA TRBV11-2 CASSLDFDGRETQYF TGTGCCAGCAGCTTAGATTTTGATGGACGGGAGACCCAGTACTTC
TRBJ2-6 NA NA TRBV11-1 CASSPLGPSGANVLTF TGTGCCAGCAGCCCCCTGGGACCCTCTGGGGCCAACGTCCTGACTTTC
TRBJ2-3 TRBD1 few TRBV7-6 CASSFGQGGTDTQYF TGTGCCAGCAGCTTCGGACAGGGCGGCACAGATACGCAGTATTTT
TRBJ1-1 NA NA TRBV2 CASSPQNTEAFF TGTGCCAGCAGTCCACAGAACACTGAAGCTTTCTTT
TRBJ2-2 NA few TRBV5-4 CASSLIGELFF TGTGCCAGCAGCTTGATCGGGGAGCTGTTTTTT